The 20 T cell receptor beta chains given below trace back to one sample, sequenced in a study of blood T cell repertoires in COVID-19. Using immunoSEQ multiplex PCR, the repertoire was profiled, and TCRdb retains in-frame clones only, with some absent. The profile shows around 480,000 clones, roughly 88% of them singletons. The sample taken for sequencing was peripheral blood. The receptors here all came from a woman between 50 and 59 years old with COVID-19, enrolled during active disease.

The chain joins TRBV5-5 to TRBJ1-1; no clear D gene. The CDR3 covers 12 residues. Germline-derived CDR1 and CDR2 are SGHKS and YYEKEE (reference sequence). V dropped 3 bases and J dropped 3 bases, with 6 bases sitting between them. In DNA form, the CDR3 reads TGTGCCAGCAGCTCCATCCACACTGAAGCTTTCTTT. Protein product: CASSSIHTEAFF.

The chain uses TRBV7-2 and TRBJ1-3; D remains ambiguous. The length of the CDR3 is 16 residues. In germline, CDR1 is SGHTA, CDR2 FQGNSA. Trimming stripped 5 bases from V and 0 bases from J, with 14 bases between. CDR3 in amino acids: CASSGRPASSGNTIYF. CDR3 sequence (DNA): TGTGCCAGCAGCGGGAGGCCAGCCTCCTCTGGAAACACCATATATTTT.

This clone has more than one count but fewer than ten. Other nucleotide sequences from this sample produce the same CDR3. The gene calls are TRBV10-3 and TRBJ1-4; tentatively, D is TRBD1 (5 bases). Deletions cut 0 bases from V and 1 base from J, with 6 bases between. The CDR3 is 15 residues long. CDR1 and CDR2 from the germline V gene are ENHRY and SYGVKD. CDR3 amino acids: CAISESGGTNEKLFF. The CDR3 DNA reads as TGTGCCATCAGTGAGTCCGGGGGAACTAATGAAAAACTGTTTTTT.

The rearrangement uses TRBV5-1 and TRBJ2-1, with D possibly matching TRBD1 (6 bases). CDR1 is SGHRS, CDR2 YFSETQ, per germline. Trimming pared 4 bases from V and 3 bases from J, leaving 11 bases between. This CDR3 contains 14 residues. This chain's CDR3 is CASSAGTNYNEQFF. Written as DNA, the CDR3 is TGCGCCAGCAGCGCCGGGACAAACTACAATGAGCAGTTCTTC.

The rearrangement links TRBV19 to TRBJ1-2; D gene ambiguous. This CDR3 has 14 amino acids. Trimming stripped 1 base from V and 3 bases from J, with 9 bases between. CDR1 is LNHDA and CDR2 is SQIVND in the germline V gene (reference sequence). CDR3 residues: CASSIGRQDYGYTF. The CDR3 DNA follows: TGTGCCAGTAGTATAGGTCGGCAGGACTATGGCTACACCTTC.

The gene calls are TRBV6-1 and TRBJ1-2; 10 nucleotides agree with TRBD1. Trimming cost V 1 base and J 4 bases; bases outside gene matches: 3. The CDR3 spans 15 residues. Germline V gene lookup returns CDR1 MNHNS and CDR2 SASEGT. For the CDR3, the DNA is TGTGCCAGCAGTGAAGGACAGGGGGCCCCCTATGGCTACACCTTC. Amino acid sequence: CASSEGQGAPYGYTF.

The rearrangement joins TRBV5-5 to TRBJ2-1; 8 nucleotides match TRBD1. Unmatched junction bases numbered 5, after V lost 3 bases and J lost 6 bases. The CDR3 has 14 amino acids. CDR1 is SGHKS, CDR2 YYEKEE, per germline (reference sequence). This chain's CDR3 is CASSYRDRLNEQFF. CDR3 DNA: TGTGCCAGCAGCTACCGGGACAGGCTCAATGAGCAGTTCTTC.

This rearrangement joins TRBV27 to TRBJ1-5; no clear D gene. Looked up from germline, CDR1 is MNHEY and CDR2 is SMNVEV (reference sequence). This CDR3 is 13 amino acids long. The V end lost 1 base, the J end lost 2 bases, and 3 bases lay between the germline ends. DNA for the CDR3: TGTGCCAGCAGTTTATTCGGCAATCAGCCCCAGCATTTT. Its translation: CASSLFGNQPQHF.

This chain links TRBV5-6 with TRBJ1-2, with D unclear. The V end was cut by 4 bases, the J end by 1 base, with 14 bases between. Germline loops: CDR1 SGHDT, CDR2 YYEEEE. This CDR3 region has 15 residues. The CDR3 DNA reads TGTGCCAGCAGCCCCGGCGGCGGAGTTAACTATGGCTACACCTTC. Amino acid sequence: CASSPGGGVNYGYTF.

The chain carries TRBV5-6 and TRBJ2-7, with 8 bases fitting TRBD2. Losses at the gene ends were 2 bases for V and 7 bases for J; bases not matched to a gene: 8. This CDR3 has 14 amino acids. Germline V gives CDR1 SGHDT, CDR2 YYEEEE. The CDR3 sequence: CASSLRGGAGEQYF. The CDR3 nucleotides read TGTGCCAGCAGCTTACGGGGGGGCGCAGGGGAGCAGTACTTC. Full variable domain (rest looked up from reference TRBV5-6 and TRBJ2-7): DAGVTQSPTHLIKTRGQQVTLRCSPKSGHDTVSWYQQALGQGPQFIFQYYEEEERQRGNFPDRFSGHQFPNYSSELNVNALLLGDSALYLCASSLRGGAGEQYFGPGTRLTVT.

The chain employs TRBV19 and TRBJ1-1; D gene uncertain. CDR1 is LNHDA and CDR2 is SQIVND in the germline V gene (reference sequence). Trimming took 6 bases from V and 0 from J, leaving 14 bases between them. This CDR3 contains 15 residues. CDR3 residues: CASRPWEAMNTEAFF. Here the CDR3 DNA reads TGTGCCAGTAGACCCTGGGAGGCCATGAACACTGAAGCTTTCTTT.

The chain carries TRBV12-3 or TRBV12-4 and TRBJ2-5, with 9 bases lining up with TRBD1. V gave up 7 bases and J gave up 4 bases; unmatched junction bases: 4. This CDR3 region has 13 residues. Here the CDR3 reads CASTSTGGETQYF. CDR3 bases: TGTGCCAGCACCTCGACAGGGGGAGAGACCCAGTACTTC.

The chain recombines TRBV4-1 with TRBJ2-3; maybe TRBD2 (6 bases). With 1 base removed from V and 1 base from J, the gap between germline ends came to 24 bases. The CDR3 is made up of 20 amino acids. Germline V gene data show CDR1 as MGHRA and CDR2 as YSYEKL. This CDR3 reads CASSQGDPGLEEVGTDTQYF. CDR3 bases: TGCGCCAGCAGCCAAGGGGATCCGGGACTGGAGGAGGTGGGCACAGATACGCAGTATTTT.

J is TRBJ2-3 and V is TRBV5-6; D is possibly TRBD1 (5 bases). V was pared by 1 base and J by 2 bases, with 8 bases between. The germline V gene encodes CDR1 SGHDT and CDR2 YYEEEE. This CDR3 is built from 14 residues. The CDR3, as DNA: TGTGCCAGCAGCTTGACAGGATCCACAGATACGCAGTATTTT. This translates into CASSLTGSTDTQYF.

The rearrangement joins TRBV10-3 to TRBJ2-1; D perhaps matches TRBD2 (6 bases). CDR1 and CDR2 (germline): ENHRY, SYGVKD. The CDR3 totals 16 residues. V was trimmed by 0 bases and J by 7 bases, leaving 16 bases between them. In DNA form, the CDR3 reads TGTGCCATCAGTGAGTCGATCCTTAGGCGGGGAAATGAGCAGTTCTTC. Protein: CAISESILRRGNEQFF.

The CDR3 protein is CASRPDRVDGYTF. CDR3 nucleotides: TGTGCCAGCAGACCCGACAGGGTCGATGGCTACACCTTC. The V and J genes are TRBV28 and TRBJ1-2; 7 bases are a match to TRBD1. The V gene end was trimmed by 6 bases and the J gene end by 6 bases; junction bases not matched to a gene: 7. CDR1 and CDR2 (germline): MDHEN, SYDVKM. The CDR3 has 13 residues.

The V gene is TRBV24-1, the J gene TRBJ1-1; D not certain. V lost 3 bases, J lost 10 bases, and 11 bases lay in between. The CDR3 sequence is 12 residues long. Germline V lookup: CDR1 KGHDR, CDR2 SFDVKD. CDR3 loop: CATSDGSGPAFF. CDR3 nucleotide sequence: TGTGCCACCAGTGATGGCTCTGGCCCAGCTTTCTTT.

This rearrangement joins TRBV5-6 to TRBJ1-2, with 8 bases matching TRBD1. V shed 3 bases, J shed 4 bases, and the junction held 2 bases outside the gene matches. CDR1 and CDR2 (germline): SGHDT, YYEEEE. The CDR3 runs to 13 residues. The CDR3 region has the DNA TGTGCCAGCAGCTCGGGACAGGCCTATGGCTACACCTTC. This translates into CASSSGQAYGYTF.

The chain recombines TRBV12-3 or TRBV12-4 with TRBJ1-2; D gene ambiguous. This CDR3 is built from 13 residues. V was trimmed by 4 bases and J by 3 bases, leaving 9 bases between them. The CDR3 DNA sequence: TGTGCCAGCAGTTCCTCCTCGGACTATGGCTACACCTTC. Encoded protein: CASSSSSDYGYTF.

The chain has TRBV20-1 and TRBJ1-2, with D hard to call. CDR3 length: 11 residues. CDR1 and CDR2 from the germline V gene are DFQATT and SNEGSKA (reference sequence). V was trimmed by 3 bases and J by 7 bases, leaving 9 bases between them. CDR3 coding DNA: TGCAGTGCTAGGGCCGGGTCTGGCTACACCTTC. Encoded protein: CSARAGSGYTF.